Listed below are T cell receptor beta chains from one sample, sequenced in a study of cytomegalovirus exposure and HLA in healthy donors. The table came from immunoSEQ multiplex PCR; TCRdb's copy has only in-frame clones and leaves some out. The sample has about 150,000 clones; 70% to 90% are singletons. Sequencing input: PBMCs. These receptor sequences come from a young woman in good health and CMV-seropositive. Both conserved end residues are part of each CDR3. The order of the fields is D gene, clone size, CDR3 length, J gene, V gene, CDR3 protein, CDR3 DNA. The D gene is left open where the match is weak. Clone size is not always given. Where it is, it says once, few, many or a class for expanded clones.

- | - | 14 | TRBJ2-1 | TRBV2 | CASSSRTKANEQFF | TGTGCCAGCAGTTCTAGGACTAAAGCCAATGAGCAGTTCTTC
TRBD1 | once | 14 | TRBJ2-1 | TRBV5-1 | CASSPLDRADEQFF | TGCGCCAGCAGCCCATTAGACAGGGCAGACGAGCAGTTCTTC
TRBD2 | - | 17 | TRBJ2-3 | TRBV13 | CASSLRTSGGPGGAQYF | TGTGCCAGCAGCTTAAGGACTAGCGGGGGCCCGGGGGGAGCGCAGTATTTT
- | once | 11 | TRBJ2-3 | TRBV2 | CASTRQDTQYF | TGTGCCAGCACCCGACAGGATACGCAGTATTTT
TRBD2 | - | 18 | TRBJ2-7 | TRBV5-5 | CASSLDPRGGRNTYEQYF | TGTGCCAGCAGCTTGGACCCCCGGGGGGGGCGTAATACCTACGAGCAGTACTTC
TRBD1 | - | 14 | TRBJ2-3 | TRBV5-1 | CASIEGAGTDTQYF | TGCGCCAGCATTGAGGGGGCAGGTACAGATACGCAGTATTTT
TRBD1 | - | 16 | TRBJ2-7 | TRBV11-2 | CASSFHPGQGHNEQYF | TGTGCCAGCAGCTTTCATCCGGGACAGGGGCACAACGAGCAGTACTTC
- | - | 13 | TRBJ2-4 | TRBV12-5 | CASGEGFGTVQYF | TGTGCTAGTGGGGAGGGATTTGGGACAGTCCAATACTTC
- | - | 18 | TRBJ2-4 | TRBV28 | CASSFNSGESQAKNIQYF | TGTGCCAGCAGTTTCAATAGCGGAGAGTCTCAAGCCAAAAACATTCAGTACTTC
- | - | 13 | TRBJ2-1 | TRBV5-6 | CASRGTGLNEQFF | TGTGCCAGCAGGGGTACAGGTTTAAATGAGCAGTTCTTC
TRBD1 | once | 14 | TRBJ1-5 | TRBV6-6 | CASSLQGARQPQHF | TGTGCCAGCAGTCTACAGGGGGCGAGGCAGCCCCAGCATTTT
- | - | 13 | TRBJ2-7 | TRBV4-2 | CASSQGGVPEQYF | TGTGCCAGCAGCCAAGGGGGGGTACCCGAGCAGTACTTC
- | - | 15 | TRBJ1-5 | TRBV15 | CATSYREGSNQPQHF | TGTGCCACCAGCTATAGAGAGGGTAGCAATCAGCCCCAGCATTTT
TRBD2 | - | 14 | TRBJ2-5 | TRBV27 | CASRSGLASWDQYF | TGTGCCAGCAGATCTGGACTAGCGTCTTGGGACCAGTACTTC
- | - | 14 | TRBJ2-7 | TRBV6-5 | CASTDGGSSYEQYF | TGTGCCAGCACTGATGGGGGGAGCTCCTACGAGCAGTACTTC
TRBD1 | - | 13 | TRBJ2-1 | TRBV29-1 | CSVEKGQGAVQFF | TGCAGCGTTGAAAAGGGGCAGGGGGCAGTGCAGTTCTTC
TRBD2 | - | 15 | TRBJ2-4 | TRBV5-1 | CASSLAAGVENIQYF | TGCGCCAGCAGCTTGGCAGCGGGGGTGGAAAACATTCAGTACTTC
TRBD2 | - | 16 | TRBJ2-3 | TRBV7-8 | CASSLGRAGITDTQYF | TGTGCCAGCAGCCTAGGCCGAGCGGGGATCACAGATACGCAGTATTTT
- | - | 15 | TRBJ1-4 | TRBV5-4 | CASSLGSATNEKLFF | TGTGCCAGCAGCTTGGGTTCAGCAACTAATGAAAAACTGTTTTTT
TRBD2 | - | 15 | TRBJ2-7 | TRBV14 | CASSRTSGSFYEQYF | TGTGCCAGCAGCCGAACTAGCGGGAGTTTCTACGAGCAGTACTTC
TRBD1 | - | 15 | TRBJ2-7 | TRBV7-9 | CASSWDRLNSYEQYF | TGTGCCAGCAGCTGGGACAGGTTAAACTCCTACGAGCAGTACTTC
TRBD1 | - | 17 | TRBJ2-5 | TRBV2 | CASSEGTGVIIRETQYF | TGTGCCAGCAGTGAGGGGACAGGGGTTATCATACGAGAGACCCAGTACTTC
- | - | 17 | TRBJ1-3 | TRBV18 | CASSPDQQGSSGNTIYF | TGTGCCAGCTCACCCGATCAACAGGGAAGCTCTGGAAACACCATATATTTT
TRBD2 | - | 14 | TRBJ2-5 | TRBV28 | CASSSPAGEETQYF | TGTGCCAGCAGTTCCCCAGCGGGAGAAGAGACCCAGTACTTC
- | - | 17 | TRBJ1-5 | TRBV6-1 | CASSERPIQPLGQPQHF | TGTGCCAGCAGTGAAAGGCCTATACAGCCTCTCGGTCAGCCCCAGCATTTT
- | - | 13 | TRBJ1-5 | TRBV28 | CASRPGGNQPQHF | TGTGCCAGCAGGCCCGGAGGCAATCAGCCCCAGCATTTT
TRBD1 | - | 17 | TRBJ1-4 | TRBV2 | CASRRDRGLSTNEKLFF | TGTGCCAGCAGGCGGGACAGGGGCTTGTCGACTAATGAAAAACTGTTTTTT
- | - | 12 | TRBJ1-5 | TRBV28 | CASSLADQPQHF | TGTGCCAGCAGTTTAGCGGATCAGCCCCAGCATTTT
TRBD1 | - | 16 | TRBJ2-7 | TRBV25-1 | CASSEFRGLGSYEQYF | TGTGCCAGCAGTGAATTCAGGGGGCTAGGTTCCTACGAGCAGTACTTC
- | - | 13 | TRBJ2-3 | TRBV5-1 | CASSRVRTDTQYF | TGCGCCAGCAGCCGGGTCCGCACAGATACGCAGTATTTT
- | - | 14 | TRBJ2-7 | TRBV15 | CDTTDREAEYEQYF | TGTGACACAACCGACAGAGAGGCGGAGTACGAGCAGTACTTC
TRBD2 | - | 14 | TRBJ2-5 | TRBV7-9 | CASSLLAGEETQYF | TGTGCCAGCAGCTTACTAGCGGGAGAAGAGACCCAGTACTTC
- | - | 14 | TRBJ2-7 | TRBV2 | CASSRLELAYEQYF | TGTGCCAGCAGTCGACTAGAGTTGGCCTACGAGCAGTACTTC
TRBD1 | - | 15 | TRBJ1-6 | TRBV6-5 | CASRRGTGDSDPLHF | TGTGCCAGCAGGAGAGGGACAGGCGACTCTGATCCCCTCCACTTT
- | - | 13 | TRBJ1-3 | TRBV2 | CASSQQGGNTIYF | TGTGCCAGCAGCCAACAGGGAGGAAACACCATATATTTT
TRBD1 | few | 12 | TRBJ2-7 | TRBV28 | CALNTGGREQYF | TGTGCCCTAAATACAGGGGGAAGAGAGCAGTACTTC
TRBD1 | - | 13 | TRBJ2-2 | TRBV9 | CASSDRGDGELFF | TGTGCCAGCAGCGACAGGGGGGACGGGGAGCTGTTTTTT
- | - | 15 | TRBJ2-7 | TRBV15 | CATRGWGESSYEQYF | TGTGCCACCAGGGGGTGGGGGGAGAGCTCCTACGAGCAGTACTTC
TRBD1 | - | 17 | TRBJ1-6 | TRBV15 | CATSPSDRDGYNSPLHF | TGTGCCACCAGTCCCTCGGACAGGGACGGCTATAATTCACCCCTCCACTTT
- | - | 17 | TRBJ2-1 | TRBV27 | CASSLSAYSQMGDEQFF | TGTGCCAGCAGTTTATCGGCCTACTCCCAGATGGGAGATGAGCAGTTCTTC
- | - | 18 | TRBJ1-2 | TRBV13 | CASSPEGVMTITSYGYTF | TGTGCCAGCAGCCCTGAGGGGGTGATGACAATCACGAGCTATGGCTACACCTTC
TRBD2 | - | 16 | TRBJ2-7 | TRBV28 | CASSRMTSAGEYEQYF | TGTGCCAGCAGTCGTATGACATCAGCGGGAGAATACGAGCAGTACTTC
- | - | 12 | TRBJ1-6 | TRBV19 | CASTTGNSPLHF | TGTGCCAGTACCACAGGGAATTCACCCCTCCACTTT
TRBD2 | - | 15 | TRBJ2-7 | TRBV2 | CASSPLGTSGNEQYF | TGTGCCAGCAGTCCCCTAGGGACTAGCGGGAACGAGCAGTACTTC
TRBD1 | - | 15 | TRBJ2-6 | TRBV27 | CASFPGGSGANVLTF | TGTGCCAGCTTTCCAGGGGGTTCTGGGGCCAACGTCCTGACTTTC
TRBD1 | - | 14 | TRBJ2-7 | TRBV18 | CASSPLDRSYEQYF | TGTGCCAGCTCACCACTGGACAGGTCCTACGAGCAGTACTTC
- | - | 13 | TRBJ2-1 | TRBV2 | CASNQGRVGEQFF | TGTGCCAGCAACCAGGGTAGGGTTGGAGAGCAGTTCTTC
TRBD1 | - | 11 | TRBJ1-2 | TRBV6-5 | CASRQGDGYTF | TGTGCCAGCAGGCAGGGGGATGGCTACACCTTC
TRBD1 | - | 13 | TRBJ1-1 | TRBV2 | CASMRGQGTEAFF | TGTGCCAGCATGAGGGGGCAGGGCACTGAAGCTTTCTTT
TRBD1 | - | 17 | TRBJ1-1 | TRBV5-8 | CASSLEDRGTVLTEAFF | TGTGCCAGCAGCTTGGAGGACAGGGGGACGGTATTGACTGAAGCTTTCTTT
- | once | 15 | TRBJ1-3 | TRBV10-3 | CAISDRRGSGNTIYF | TGTGCCATCAGTGATCGCCGAGGCTCTGGAAACACCATATATTTT
- | few | 11 | TRBJ1-4 | TRBV28 | CASRLAGELFF | TGTGCCAGCAGGCTTGCGGGGGAACTGTTTTTT
- | - | 14 | TRBJ2-1 | TRBV6-6 | CASETADSYNEQFF | TGTGCCAGCGAGACAGCCGACTCCTACAATGAGCAGTTCTTC
TRBD2 | once | 16 | TRBJ2-3 | TRBV5-1 | CASREGLAGPTDTQYF | TGCGCCAGCAGAGAGGGACTAGCGGGACCCACAGATACGCAGTATTTT
TRBD1 | - | 15 | TRBJ2-3 | TRBV2 | CATSPRGKFTDTQYF | TGTGCCACCTCACCCAGGGGGAAGTTCACAGATACGCAGTATTTT